The subject of this entry is one T cell receptor beta chain. CD4+CD45RO+CD25- cells were isolated as memory CD4+ T cells. CDR1 is DFQATT, CDR2 SNEGSKA, per germline (reference sequence). CDR3 length: 13 residues. V lost 6 bases, J lost 2 bases, and 13 bases lay in between. Semi-nested PCR with Nested Universal Primer A followed constant-region reverse priming of full-length variable regions. In TCRdb, the 5' RACE reads were re-called with MiXCR into one record per CDR3 protein. The data show tens of thousands of distinct CDR3 sequences, with roughly 30% seen just once and approximately 3.3% held by the top ten.

The source of this sequence is a female donor with breast cancer. The sequencing sample was made of tumor-infiltrating memory CD4+ T cells sorted from the breast tumor. The subset is: memory CD4+ T cells, CD4+CD45RO+CD25-. The rearrangement links TRBV20-1 to TRBJ1-1; D is unclear. The CDR3 loop reads CSALPTLNTEAFF. CDR3 bases: TGCAGTGCCTTACCTACACTAAACACTGAAGCTTTCTTT.